Below are 23 T cell receptor beta chains sequenced from a single sample in a study of blood T cell repertoires in COVID-19. The repertoire was sequenced with immunoSEQ multiplex PCR; TCRdb's copy has only in-frame clones and lacks some. Of some 370,000 clones in the sample, around 89% are singletons; the top ten hold 6% to 7.5%. The sample taken for sequencing was peripheral blood. The receptors were gathered from a man between 18 and 35 years old with active or convalescent COVID-19.

This chain connects TRBV15 to TRBJ2-1; TRBD2 aligns across 11 bases. The CDR3 spans 14 residues. J was trimmed by 10 bases and V by 5 bases; bases with no gene match: 7. Germline V gene data show CDR1 as LNHNV and CDR2 as YYDKDF (reference sequence). As DNA, the CDR3 is TGTGCCACCAGCGCACTAGCGGGGGCGGGGGAGCAGTTCTTC. Its protein product is CATSALAGAGEQFF.

This chain links TRBV9 with TRBJ2-2; tentative D call: TRBD1 (6 bases). The CDR3 covers 16 residues. V gave up 1 base and J gave up 5 bases, with 15 bases separating them. CDR1 SGDLS and CDR2 YYNGEE come from the germline V gene. CDR3 nucleotides: TGTGCCAGCAGCGTACAGGGGAATTCTGGGACCGGGGAGCTGTTTTTT. This codes for CASSVQGNSGTGELFF.

This clone has a single count. This sequence joins TRBV27 and TRBJ2-5; 7 bases fit TRBD1. V lost 0 bases, J lost 3 bases, and 4 bases stayed unmatched. The length of the CDR3 is 15 residues. Germline V lookup: CDR1 MNHEY, CDR2 SMNVEV (reference sequence). The CDR3 loop reads CASSLSVTGEETQYF. The CDR3 DNA is TGTGCCAGCAGTTTATCTGTAACAGGGGAAGAGACCCAGTACTTC.

The sample holds one count of this clone. The chain employs TRBV4-1 and TRBJ2-7; 12 bases fit TRBD2. With 1 base clipped from V and 6 bases from J, the junction kept 7 bases outside the gene matches. This CDR3 has 16 residues. Germline V gene data show CDR1 as MGHRA and CDR2 as YSYEKL. The CDR3 here is CASSQGTSGEYPEQYF. CDR3 bases: TGCGCCAGCAGCCAAGGGACTAGCGGGGAGTATCCCGAGCAGTACTTC.

The chain carries TRBV6-2 or TRBV6-3 and TRBJ2-5; no firm D call. The germline CDR1 and CDR2 sequences are MNHEY and SVGEGT. V was pared by 4 bases and J by 4 bases, with 4 bases between. This CDR3 comprises 11 residues. In nucleotides, the CDR3 is TGTGCCAGCAGTTTCTTAGAGACCCAGTACTTC. Residues: CASSFLETQYF.

Of note for this clone: Other DNA sequences in the sample encode the same CDR3. The rearrangement uses TRBV3-1 (or the pseudogene TRBV3-2) and TRBJ1-3; D unclear. V shed 1 base and J shed 0 bases, with 7 bases lying between them. The CDR3 runs 15 residues. Per germline, CDR1 LGHDT and CDR2 YNNKEL (reference sequence). The chain's CDR3 is CASSQVGSSGNTIYF. The CDR3 DNA sequence: TGTGCCAGCAGCCAAGTAGGGAGCTCTGGAAACACCATATATTTT.

This clone was seen once. The chain links TRBV5-1 to TRBJ1-1, with TRBD1 identical over 7 bases. V trimming: 4 bases; J trimming: 11 bases; junction bases outside the gene matches: 8. The CDR3 length is 12 residues. Germline V lookup: CDR1 SGHRS, CDR2 YFSETQ. The CDR3 here is CASSEPQGLAFF. CDR3 in DNA: TGCGCCAGCAGCGAACCACAGGGGTTGGCTTTCTTT.

This rearrangement joins TRBV24-1 to TRBJ2-2; tentatively, D is TRBD1 (5 bases). The CDR3 is made up of 11 amino acids. CDR1 and CDR2 from the germline V gene are KGHDR and SFDVKD. The V and J ends lost 8 bases and 8 bases respectively, with 8 bases between them. CDR3: CATIGDGELFF. The DNA of the CDR3 is TGTGCCACCATAGGGGATGGGGAGCTGTTTTTT.

This clone was counted a single time. This chain links TRBV11-2 with TRBJ2-1; D is ambiguous. V was cut by 2 bases and J by 7 bases, with 12 bases left in between. CDR3 size: 14 residues. CDR1 SGHAT and CDR2 FQNNGV come from the germline V gene. The CDR3 spells CASSLFWAENEQFF. The DNA of the CDR3 is TGTGCCAGCAGCTTATTCTGGGCAGAAAATGAGCAGTTCTTC.

This clone was seen a single time. The sample has other DNA sequences that encode this CDR3 too. The rearrangement uses TRBV6-5 and TRBJ1-2; TRBD1 might be the D (6 bases). V was trimmed by 5 bases and J by 2 bases, leaving 9 bases between them. The CDR3 has 13 residues. Per germline, CDR1 MNHEY and CDR2 SVGAGI. The CDR3 region has the DNA TGTGCCAGCAGTCTCACAGGGAACTATGGCTACACCTTC. Translating gives CASSLTGNYGYTF.

The V call is TRBV28, the J call TRBJ1-1; tentatively, D is TRBD1 (6 bases). The V end was cut by 5 bases, the J end by 4 bases, with 17 bases between. This CDR3 region has 15 residues. Germline V gene lookup returns CDR1 MDHEN and CDR2 SYDVKM. CDR3 sequence reads: CASSAPLGGGTEAFF. The CDR3 DNA reads TGTGCCAGCAGTGCCCCTTTAGGGGGGGGCACTGAAGCTTTCTTT.

J is TRBJ1-1 and V is TRBV6-5; D is uncertain. V was clipped by 2 bases and J by 5 bases, with 12 bases between them. CDR3 length equals 14 residues. Germline V gives CDR1 MNHEY, CDR2 SVGAGI. Written as DNA, the CDR3 is TGTGCCAGCAGTTACGCTTTGGAGAGGACTGAAGCTTTCTTT. Its protein is CASSYALERTEAFF.

CDR3 nucleotides: TGTGCCAGCAGTCCATGGGGGGTCAATCAGCCCCAGCATTTT. Its protein is CASSPWGVNQPQHF. This sequence joins TRBV9 and TRBJ1-5; the D gene is possibly TRBD1 (5 bases). The CDR3 sequence is 14 residues long. Per germline, CDR1 SGDLS and CDR2 YYNGEE. Trimming stripped 5 bases from V and 3 bases from J, with 12 bases between.

This clone was detected only a few times. The chain has TRBV28 and TRBJ1-2; TRBD1 agrees at 10 bases. V shed 2 bases and J 6 bases; nucleotides not matched to a gene: 9. This CDR3 contains 16 residues. Germline V gene data show CDR1 as MDHEN and CDR2 as SYDVKM. CDR3 sequence (DNA): TGTGCCAGCAGTTTAGGGACAGGGGATCTATCGGATGGCTACACCTTC. Its protein product is CASSLGTGDLSDGYTF.

This chain connects TRBV6-5 to TRBJ2-1; D perhaps matches TRBD2 (6 bases). The germline CDR1 and CDR2 sequences are MNHEY and SVGAGI. The CDR3 has 15 residues. The V end was cut by 0 bases, the J end by 2 bases, with 8 bases between. Here the CDR3 DNA reads TGTGCCAGCAGTTACTCGTGGGGGGCCTACAATGAGCAGTTCTTC. Translated: CASSYSWGAYNEQFF.

The rearrangement joins TRBV25-1 to TRBJ2-1; D unclear. V lost 4 bases and J 1 base, leaving 14 bases between the germline ends. This CDR3 contains 16 residues. The germline gives CDR1 MGHDK, CDR2 SYGVNS. The CDR3 bases are TGTGCCAGCAGTGGCTTGCATGAGGATTCCTACAATGAGCAGTTCTTC. Residues: CASSGLHEDSYNEQFF.

V and J are TRBV29-1 and TRBJ2-7; 12 bases fit TRBD2. The germline V gene has CDR1 SQVTM and CDR2 ANQGSEA. This CDR3 has 16 amino acids. Losses at the gene ends were 2 bases for V and 1 base for J; bases not matched to a gene: 6. The CDR3 sequence is CSVEWSLAGGSYEQYF. DNA for the CDR3: TGCAGCGTTGAATGGTCTCTAGCGGGAGGGTCCTACGAGCAGTACTTC.

This clone was found a few times. CDR3 loop: CAISESMSGGSSYEQYF. CDR3 bases: TGTGCCATCAGTGAGTCGATGAGCGGGGGGAGCTCCTACGAGCAGTACTTC. The chain recombines TRBV10-3 with TRBJ2-7; 9 bases fit TRBD2. This CDR3 has 17 amino acids. V lost 0 bases, J lost 0 bases, and 6 bases stayed unmatched. Germline CDR1 is ENHRY and CDR2 is SYGVKD.

The rearrangement links TRBV7-9 to TRBJ2-7; TRBD2 is a possible D gene (6 bases). The CDR3 loop spans 14 amino acids. Trimming took 5 bases from V and 2 from J, leaving 13 bases between them. Germline values: CDR1 SEHNR, CDR2 FQNEAQ (reference sequence). This CDR3 is CASSGGTDTYEQYF. In nucleotides, the CDR3 is TGTGCCAGCAGCGGAGGGACCGACACCTACGAGCAGTACTTC.

The rearrangement links TRBV5-4 to TRBJ2-1; 8 positions match TRBD2. V gave up 6 bases and J gave up 4 bases; unmatched junction bases: 9. From germline, CDR1 is SGHNT and CDR2 YYREEE (reference sequence). The CDR3 covers 15 residues. The CDR3 reads CASIPGGESYNEQFF. In nucleotides, the CDR3 is TGTGCCAGCATCCCGGGGGGGGAGAGTTACAATGAGCAGTTCTTC.

With respect to this clone: Other DNA variants within this sample encode the same CDR3. This chain joins TRBV7-3 and TRBJ2-2; a weak D match, TRBD2 (5 bases). Trimming shortened V by 1 base and J by 6 bases, and 12 bases separated the two germline ends. The CDR3 covers 15 residues. Germline CDR1 SGHTA, CDR2 FQGTGA. The DNA of the CDR3 is TGTGCCAGCAGCTTAAACCCGGGAAGCGCCGGGGAGCTGTTTTTT. This translates into CASSLNPGSAGELFF.

The rearrangement links TRBV4-1 to TRBJ1-2; D remains unclear. The CDR3 runs to 15 residues. The V gene lost 0 bases and the J gene lost 1 base, with 9 bases spanning the gap. Germline assignment: CDR1 MGHRA and CDR2 YSYEKL. CDR3 DNA sequence: TGCGCCAGCAGCCAAGAAGAGGGTAATAACTATGGCTACACCTTC. Translated: CASSQEEGNNYGYTF.

The chain recombines TRBV9 with TRBJ2-3, with 7 bases aligning to TRBD1. V lost 4 bases to trimming and J lost 2 bases; unmatched junction nucleotides: 4. CDR3 length: 14 residues. The germline CDR1 and CDR2 sequences are SGDLS and YYNGEE. CDR3 coding DNA: TGTGCCAGCAGCTTCACAGGGGACACAGATACGCAGTATTTT. Translation gives CASSFTGDTDTQYF.